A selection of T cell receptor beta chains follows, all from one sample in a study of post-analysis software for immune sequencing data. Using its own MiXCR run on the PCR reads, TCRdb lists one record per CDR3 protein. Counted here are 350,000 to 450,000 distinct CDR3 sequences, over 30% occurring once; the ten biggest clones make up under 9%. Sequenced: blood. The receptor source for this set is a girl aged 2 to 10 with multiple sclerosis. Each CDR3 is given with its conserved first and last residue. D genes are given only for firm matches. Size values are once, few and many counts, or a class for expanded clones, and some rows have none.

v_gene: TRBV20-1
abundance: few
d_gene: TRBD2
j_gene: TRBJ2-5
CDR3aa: CSASVAGARGETQYF
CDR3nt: TGCAGTGCTAGTGTAGCGGGAGCCCGGGGAGAGACCCAGTACTTC

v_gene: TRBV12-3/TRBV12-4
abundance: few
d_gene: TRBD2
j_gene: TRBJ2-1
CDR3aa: CASSFSSGSGEQFF
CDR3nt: TGTGCCAGCAGCTTCTCTAGCGGGAGCGGTGAGCAGTTCTTC

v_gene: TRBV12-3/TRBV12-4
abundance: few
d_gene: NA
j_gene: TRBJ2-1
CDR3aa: CASSIVEQFF
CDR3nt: TGTGCCAGCAGCATAGTAGAGCAGTTCTTC

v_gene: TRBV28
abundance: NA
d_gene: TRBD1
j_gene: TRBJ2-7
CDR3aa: CASSSGQVAYKQYF
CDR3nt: TGTGCCAGCAGTTCCGGACAGGTCGCCTACAAGCAGTACTTC

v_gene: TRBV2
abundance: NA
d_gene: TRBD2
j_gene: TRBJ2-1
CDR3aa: CASSLSGRRDEQFF
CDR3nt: TGTGCCAGCAGCTTAAGCGGGAGAAGGGATGAGCAGTTCTTC

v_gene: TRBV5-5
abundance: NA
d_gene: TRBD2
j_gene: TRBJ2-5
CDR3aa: CASSWRTSGRSQETQYF
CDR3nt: TGTGCCAGCAGCTGGAGGACTAGCGGGAGGTCCCAAGAGACCCAGTACTTC

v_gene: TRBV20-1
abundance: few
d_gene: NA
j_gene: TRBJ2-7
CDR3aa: CSATPRGSYEQYF
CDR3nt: TGCAGTGCCACCCCTCGTGGCTCCTACGAGCAGTACTTC

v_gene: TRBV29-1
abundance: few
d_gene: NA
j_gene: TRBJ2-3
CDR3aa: CSVDFTDTQYF
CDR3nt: TGCAGCGTTGATTTCACAGATACGCAGTATTTT

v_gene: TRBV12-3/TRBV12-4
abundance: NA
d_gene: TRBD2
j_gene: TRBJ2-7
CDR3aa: CASSFGLAVYEQYF
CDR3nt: TGTGCCAGCAGTTTTGGCCTAGCGGTATACGAGCAGTACTTC

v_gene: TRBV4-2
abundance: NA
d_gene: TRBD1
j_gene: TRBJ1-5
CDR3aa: CASSQDLGQGQPQHF
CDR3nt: TGTGCCAGCAGCCAAGATTTGGGACAGGGACAGCCCCAGCATTTT

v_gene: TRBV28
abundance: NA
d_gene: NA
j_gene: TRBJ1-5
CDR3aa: CASRAGRDQPQHF
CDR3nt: TGTGCCAGCAGGGCGGGCCGAGATCAGCCCCAGCATTTT

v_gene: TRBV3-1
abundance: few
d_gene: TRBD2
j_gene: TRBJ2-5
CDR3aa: CASSRGGGWETQYF
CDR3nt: TGTGCCAGCAGCCGGGGGGGAGGTTGGGAGACCCAGTACTTC

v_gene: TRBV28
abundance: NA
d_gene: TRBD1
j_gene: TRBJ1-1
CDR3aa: CASSGQGYTEAFF
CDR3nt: TGTGCCAGCAGCGGACAGGGTTACACTGAAGCTTTCTTT

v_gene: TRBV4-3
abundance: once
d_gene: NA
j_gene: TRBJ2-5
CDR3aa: CASSQKGTNQETQYF
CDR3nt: TGCGCCAGCAGCCAAAAAGGGACGAATCAAGAGACCCAGTACTTC

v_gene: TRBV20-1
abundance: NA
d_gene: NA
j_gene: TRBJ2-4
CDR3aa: CSASGLAKNIQYF
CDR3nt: TGCAGTGCTAGCGGACTAGCCAAAAACATTCAGTACTTC

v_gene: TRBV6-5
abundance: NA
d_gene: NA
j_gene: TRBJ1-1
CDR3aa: CASSYSHRAASSNTEAFF
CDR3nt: TGTGCCAGCAGTTACTCCCATCGGGCAGCTAGTTCGAACACTGAAGCTTTCTTT

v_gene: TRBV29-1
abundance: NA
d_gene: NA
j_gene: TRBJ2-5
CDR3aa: CSVEDRGETQYF
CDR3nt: TGCAGCGTTGAAGATCGCGGAGAGACCCAGTACTTC

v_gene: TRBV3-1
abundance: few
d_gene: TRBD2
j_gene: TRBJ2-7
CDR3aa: CASSPLLAGAYEQYF
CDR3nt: TGTGCCAGCAGCCCCCTACTAGCGGGAGCCTACGAGCAGTACTTC

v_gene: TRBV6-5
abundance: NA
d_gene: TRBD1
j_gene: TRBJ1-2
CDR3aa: CASSYRGQGAGGYTF
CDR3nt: TGTGCCAGCAGTTACAGGGGACAGGGGGCAGGAGGCTACACCTTC

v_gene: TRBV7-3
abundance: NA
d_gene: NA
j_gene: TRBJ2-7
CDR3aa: CASSLYGGKDGSYEQYF
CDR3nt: TGTGCCAGCAGCCTCTATGGGGGTAAGGATGGCTCCTACGAGCAGTACTTC

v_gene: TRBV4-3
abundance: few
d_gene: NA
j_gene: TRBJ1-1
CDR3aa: CASSQDWGGRGTEAFF
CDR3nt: TGCGCCAGCAGCCAAGATTGGGGGGGGCGCGGCACTGAAGCTTTCTTT

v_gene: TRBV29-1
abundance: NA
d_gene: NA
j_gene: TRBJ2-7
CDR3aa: CSVGLGKSYEQYF
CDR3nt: TGCAGCGTTGGTTTAGGGAAATCCTACGAGCAGTACTTC

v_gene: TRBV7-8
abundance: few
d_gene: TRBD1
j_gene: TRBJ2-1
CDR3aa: CASSLETGDWNEQFF
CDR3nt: TGTGCCAGCAGCTTAGAGACAGGGGATTGGAATGAGCAGTTCTTC

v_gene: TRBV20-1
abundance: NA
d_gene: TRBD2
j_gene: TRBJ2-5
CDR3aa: CSASGERGQETQYF
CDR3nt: TGCAGTGCGAGTGGGGAGCGGGGGCAAGAGACCCAGTACTTC

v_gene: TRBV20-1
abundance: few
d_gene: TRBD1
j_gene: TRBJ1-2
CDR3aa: CSARAASIGRGLRNYGYTF
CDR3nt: TGCAGTGCTAGAGCCGCTAGCATTGGCAGGGGGCTTCGTAACTATGGCTACACCTTC

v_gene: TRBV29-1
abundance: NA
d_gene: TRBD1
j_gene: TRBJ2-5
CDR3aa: CSAGQGLLGEQYF
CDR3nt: TGCAGCGCTGGACAGGGTCTCCTAGGAGAGCAGTACTTC

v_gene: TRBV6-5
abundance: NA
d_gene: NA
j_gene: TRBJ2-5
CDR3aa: CASSYLKRIQETQYF
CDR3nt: TGTGCCAGCAGTTACCTCAAGCGGATCCAAGAGACCCAGTACTTC

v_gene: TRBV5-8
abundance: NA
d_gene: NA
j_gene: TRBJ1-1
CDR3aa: CASSLEAETEAFF
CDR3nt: TGTGCCAGCAGCTTGGAAGCGGAGACTGAAGCTTTCTTT

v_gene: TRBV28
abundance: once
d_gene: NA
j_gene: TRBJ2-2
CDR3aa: CASKPSGAANAGELFF
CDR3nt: TGTGCCAGCAAGCCATCGGGAGCTGCGAACGCCGGGGAGCTGTTTTTT